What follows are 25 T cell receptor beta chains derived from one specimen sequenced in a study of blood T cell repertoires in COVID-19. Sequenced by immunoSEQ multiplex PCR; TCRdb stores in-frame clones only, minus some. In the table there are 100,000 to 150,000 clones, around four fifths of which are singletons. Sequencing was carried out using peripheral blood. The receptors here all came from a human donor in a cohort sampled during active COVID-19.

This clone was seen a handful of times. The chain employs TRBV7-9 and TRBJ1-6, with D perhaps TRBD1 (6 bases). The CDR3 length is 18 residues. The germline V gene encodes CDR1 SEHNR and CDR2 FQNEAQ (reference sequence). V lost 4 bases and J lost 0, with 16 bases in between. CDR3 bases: TGTGCCAGCAGCTCCACAGAAAGGACAGCCTCCTATAATTCACCCCTCCACTTT. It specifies CASSSTERTASYNSPLHF.

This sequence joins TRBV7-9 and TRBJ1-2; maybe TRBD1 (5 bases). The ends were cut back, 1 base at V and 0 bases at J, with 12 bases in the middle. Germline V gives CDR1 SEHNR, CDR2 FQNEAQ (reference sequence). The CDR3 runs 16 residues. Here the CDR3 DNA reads TGTGCCAGCAGCTTAGTACAGGTTCTTGCTAACTATGGCTACACCTTC. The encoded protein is CASSLVQVLANYGYTF.

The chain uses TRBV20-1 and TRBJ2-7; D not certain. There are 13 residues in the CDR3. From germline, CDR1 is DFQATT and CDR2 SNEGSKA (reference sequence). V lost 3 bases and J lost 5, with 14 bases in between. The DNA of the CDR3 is TGCAGTGCTAGTTTACAGTCAAGGAACGAGCAGTACTTC. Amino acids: CSASLQSRNEQYF.

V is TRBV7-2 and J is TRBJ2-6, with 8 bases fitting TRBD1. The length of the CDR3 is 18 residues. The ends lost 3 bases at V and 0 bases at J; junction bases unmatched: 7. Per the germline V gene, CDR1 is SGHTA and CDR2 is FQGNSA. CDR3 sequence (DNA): TGTGCCAGCAGCTTTCAGGGGGCGGCAAGCTCTGGGGCCAACGTCCTGACTTTC. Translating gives CASSFQGAASSGANVLTF.

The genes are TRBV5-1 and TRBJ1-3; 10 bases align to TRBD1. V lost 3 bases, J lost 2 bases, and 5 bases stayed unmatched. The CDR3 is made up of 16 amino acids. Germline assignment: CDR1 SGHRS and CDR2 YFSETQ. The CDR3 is CASSSGTGATGNTIYF. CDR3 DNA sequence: TGCGCCAGCAGCTCCGGGACAGGGGCGACTGGAAACACCATATATTTT. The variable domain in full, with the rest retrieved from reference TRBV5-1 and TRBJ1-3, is KAGVTQTPRYLIKTRGQQVTLSCSPISGHRSVSWYQQTPGQGLQFLFEYFSETQRNKGNFPGRFSGRQFSNSRSEMNVSTLELGDSALYLCASSSGTGATGNTIYFGEGSWLTVV.

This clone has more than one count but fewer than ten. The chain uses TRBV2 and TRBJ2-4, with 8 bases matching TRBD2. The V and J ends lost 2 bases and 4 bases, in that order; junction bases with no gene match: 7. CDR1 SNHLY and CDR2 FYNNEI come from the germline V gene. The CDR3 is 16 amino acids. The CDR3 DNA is TGTGCCAGCAGTGAATATATCGGGGGGGCGAAAAACATTCAGTACTTC. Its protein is CASSEYIGGAKNIQYF.

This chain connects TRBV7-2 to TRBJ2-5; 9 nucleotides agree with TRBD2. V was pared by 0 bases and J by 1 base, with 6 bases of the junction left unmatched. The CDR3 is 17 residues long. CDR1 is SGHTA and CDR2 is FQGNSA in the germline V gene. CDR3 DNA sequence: TGTGCCAGCAGCTTAGCGAAAGGCGGGGGGGGCCAAGAGACCCAGTACTTC. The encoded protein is CASSLAKGGGGQETQYF.

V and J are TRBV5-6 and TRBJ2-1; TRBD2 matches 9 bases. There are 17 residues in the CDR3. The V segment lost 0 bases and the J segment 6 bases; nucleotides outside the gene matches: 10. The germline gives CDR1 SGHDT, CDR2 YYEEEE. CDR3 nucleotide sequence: TGTGCCAGCAGCTTGGACATGGGGCTAGCGGGGTCCAATGAGCAGTTCTTC. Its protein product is CASSLDMGLAGSNEQFF.

CDR3 bases: TGTGCCAGCAGCTTATCGGGATACTCTGGCTCACCCCTCCACTTT. It specifies CASSLSGYSGSPLHF. This chain uses TRBV11-1 with TRBJ1-6, with D unclear. Germline CDR1 SGHAT, CDR2 FQDESV (reference sequence). The CDR3 is 15 amino acids. The V end was cut by 2 bases, the J end by 10 bases, with 15 bases between. The full variable domain, in which reference TRBV11-1 and TRBJ1-6 provide the parts outside the CDR3, is EAEVAQSPRYKITEKSQAVAFWCDPISGHATLYWYRQILGQGPELLVQFQDESVVDDSQLPKDRFSAERLKGVDSTLKIQPAELGDSAMYLCASSLSGYSGSPLHFGNGTRLTVT.

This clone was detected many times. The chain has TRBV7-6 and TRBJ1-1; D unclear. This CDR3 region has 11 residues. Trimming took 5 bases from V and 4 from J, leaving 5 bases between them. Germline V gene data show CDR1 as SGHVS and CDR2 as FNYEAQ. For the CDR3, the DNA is TGTGCCAGCAGCACAATCACTGAAGCTTTCTTT. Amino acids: CASSTITEAFF.

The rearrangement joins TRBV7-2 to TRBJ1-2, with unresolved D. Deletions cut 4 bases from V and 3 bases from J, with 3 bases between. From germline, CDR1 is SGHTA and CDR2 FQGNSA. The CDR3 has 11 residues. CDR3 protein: CASSSYYGYTF. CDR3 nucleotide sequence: TGTGCCAGCAGCTCCTACTATGGCTACACCTTC.

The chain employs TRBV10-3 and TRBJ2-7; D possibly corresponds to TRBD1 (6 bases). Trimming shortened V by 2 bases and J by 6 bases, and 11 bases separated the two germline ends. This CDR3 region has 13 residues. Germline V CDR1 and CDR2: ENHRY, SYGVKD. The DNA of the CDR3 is TGTGCCATCAGTGAGGGGACATTTCCCGAGCAGTACTTC. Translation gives CAISEGTFPEQYF.

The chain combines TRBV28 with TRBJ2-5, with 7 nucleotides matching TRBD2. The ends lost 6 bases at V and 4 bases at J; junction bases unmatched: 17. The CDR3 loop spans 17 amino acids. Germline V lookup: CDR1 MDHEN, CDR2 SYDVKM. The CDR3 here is CASRPSIQRGRRETQYF. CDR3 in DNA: TGTGCCAGCAGACCTTCTATCCAGCGGGGAAGGAGAGAGACCCAGTACTTC. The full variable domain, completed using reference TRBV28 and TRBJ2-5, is DVKVTQSSRYLVKRTGEKVFLECVQDMDHENMFWYRQDPGLGLRLIYFSYDVKMKEKGDIPEGYSVSREKKERFSLILESASTNQTSMYLCASRPSIQRGRRETQYFGPGTRLLVL.

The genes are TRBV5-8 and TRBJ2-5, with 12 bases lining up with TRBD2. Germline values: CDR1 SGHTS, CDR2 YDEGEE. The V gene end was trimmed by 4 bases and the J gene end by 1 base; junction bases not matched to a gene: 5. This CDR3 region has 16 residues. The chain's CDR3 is CASSLTSGGTQETQYF. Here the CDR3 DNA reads TGTGCCAGCAGCCTGACTAGCGGGGGAACCCAAGAGACCCAGTACTTC.

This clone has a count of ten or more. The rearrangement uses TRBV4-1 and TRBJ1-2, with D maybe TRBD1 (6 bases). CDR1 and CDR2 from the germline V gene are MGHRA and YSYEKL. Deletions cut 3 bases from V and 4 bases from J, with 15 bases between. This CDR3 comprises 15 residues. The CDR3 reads CASSQVGQNLYGYTF. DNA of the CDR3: TGCGCCAGCAGCCAGGTTGGACAGAACCTCTATGGCTACACCTTC.

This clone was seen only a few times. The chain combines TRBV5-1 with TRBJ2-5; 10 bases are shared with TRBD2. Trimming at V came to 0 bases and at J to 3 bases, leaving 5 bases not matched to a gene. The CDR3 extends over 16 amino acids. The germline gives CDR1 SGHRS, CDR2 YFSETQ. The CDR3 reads CASSLGLAGVEETQYF. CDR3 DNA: TGCGCCAGCAGCTTGGGGCTAGCGGGAGTGGAAGAGACCCAGTACTTC.

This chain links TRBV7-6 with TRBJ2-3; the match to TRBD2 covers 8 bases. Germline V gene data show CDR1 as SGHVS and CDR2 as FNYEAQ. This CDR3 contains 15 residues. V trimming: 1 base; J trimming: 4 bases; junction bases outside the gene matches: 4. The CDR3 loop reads CASSLGGTRADTQYF. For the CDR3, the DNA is TGTGCCAGCAGCTTAGGTGGGACTAGGGCAGATACGCAGTATTTT.

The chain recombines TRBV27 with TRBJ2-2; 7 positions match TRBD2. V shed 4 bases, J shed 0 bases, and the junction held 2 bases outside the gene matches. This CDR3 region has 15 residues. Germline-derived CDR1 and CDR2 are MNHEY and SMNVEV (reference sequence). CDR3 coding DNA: TGTGCCAGCAGTTCAAGCGGGACGAACACCGGGGAGCTGTTTTTT. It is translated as CASSSSGTNTGELFF.

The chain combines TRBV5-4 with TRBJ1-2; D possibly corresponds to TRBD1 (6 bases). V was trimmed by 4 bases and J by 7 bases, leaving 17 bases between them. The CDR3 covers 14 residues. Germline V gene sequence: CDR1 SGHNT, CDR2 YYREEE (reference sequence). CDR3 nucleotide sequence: TGTGCCAGCAGCGCCGGGGCCCAAGGGGGTGGCTACACCTTC. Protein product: CASSAGAQGGGYTF. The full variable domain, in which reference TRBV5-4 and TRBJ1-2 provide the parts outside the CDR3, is ETGVTQSPTHLIKTRGQQVTLRCSSQSGHNTVSWYQQALGQGPQFIFQYYREEENGRGNFPPRFSGLQFPNYSSELNVNALELDDSALYLCASSAGAQGGGYTFGSGTRLTVV.

As DNA, the CDR3 is TGTGCCAGCAGCATACGACAGGGGGTGGGAGGCTACACCTTC. Its translation: CASSIRQGVGGYTF. The chain couples TRBV7-2 to TRBJ1-2; 9 bases line up with TRBD1. The germline V gene encodes CDR1 SGHTA and CDR2 FQGNSA. This CDR3 has 14 residues. Unmatched junction bases numbered 9, after V lost 5 bases and J lost 8 bases.

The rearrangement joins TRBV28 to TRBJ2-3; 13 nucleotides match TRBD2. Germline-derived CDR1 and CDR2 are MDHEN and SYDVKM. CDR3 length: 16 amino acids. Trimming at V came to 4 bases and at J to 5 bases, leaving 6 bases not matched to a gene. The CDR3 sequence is CASSSGLAGVGDTQYF. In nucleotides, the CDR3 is TGTGCCAGCAGTTCCGGACTAGCGGGAGTAGGAGATACGCAGTATTTT.

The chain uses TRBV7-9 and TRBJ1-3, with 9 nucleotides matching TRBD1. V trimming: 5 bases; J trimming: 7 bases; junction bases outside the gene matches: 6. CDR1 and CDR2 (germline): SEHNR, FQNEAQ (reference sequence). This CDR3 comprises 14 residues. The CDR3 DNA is TGTGCCAGCAGCCACCGGGACAGGGACAACACCATATATTTT. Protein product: CASSHRDRDNTIYF.

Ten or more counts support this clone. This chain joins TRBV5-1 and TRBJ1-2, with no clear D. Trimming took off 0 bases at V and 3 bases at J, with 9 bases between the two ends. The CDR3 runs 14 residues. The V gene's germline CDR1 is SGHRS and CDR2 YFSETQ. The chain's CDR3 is CASSLEAAYYGYTF. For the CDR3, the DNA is TGCGCCAGCAGCTTGGAGGCGGCATACTATGGCTACACCTTC.

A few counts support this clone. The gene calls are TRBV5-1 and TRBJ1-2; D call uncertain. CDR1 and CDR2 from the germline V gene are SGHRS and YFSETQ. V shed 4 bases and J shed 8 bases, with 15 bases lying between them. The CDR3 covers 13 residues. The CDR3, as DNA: TGCGCCAGCAGCCCGAGGGTGGCTGAGGGCTACACCTTC. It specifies CASSPRVAEGYTF.

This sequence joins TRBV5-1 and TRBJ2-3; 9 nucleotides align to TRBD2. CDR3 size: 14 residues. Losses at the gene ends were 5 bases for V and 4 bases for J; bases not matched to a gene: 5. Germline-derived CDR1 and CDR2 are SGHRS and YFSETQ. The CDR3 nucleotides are TGCGCCAGCAGAGAGCGGGGGGATGCAGATACGCAGTATTTT. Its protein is CASRERGDADTQYF.